The T cell receptor (beta chain) under discussion was sequenced for a study of T cell responses to AZD1222 COVID-19 vaccine. TCRdb's table, derived via immunoSEQ multiplex PCR, lists solely in-frame clones and lacks some. This sample has some 20,000 clones; more than 70% occur once, and the top ten carry about 15%. V was cut by 4 bases and J by 2 bases, with 10 bases left in between. CDR1 and CDR2 (germline): MRHNA, SNTAGT. The CDR3 is made up of 14 amino acids. The receptor was derived from an adult who received the AZD1222 COVID-19 vaccine. This specimen was peripheral blood, taken 28 days after the second AZD1222 dose. This chain links TRBV6-4 with TRBJ2-3; D remains ambiguous. The chain's CDR3 is CASSAVAYTDTQYF. The CDR3 region has the DNA TGTGCCAGCAGTGCGGTAGCCTACACAGATACGCAGTATTTT.